Sequencing of this T cell receptor (beta chain) was carried out in a study of tumour-infiltrating T cells in Burkitt lymphoma. Study in general: Patients covered every epidemiological subtype of Burkitt lymphoma. Repertoire clonality predicted overall and progression-free survival.

Comment on this clone: Its antigen is undetermined.

Looked up from germline, CDR1 is SEHNR and CDR2 is FQNEAQ (reference sequence). The V segment lost 1 base and the J segment 3 bases; nucleotides outside the gene matches: 2. The CDR3 totals 14 residues. The protocol was immunoSEQ multiplex PCR, while the TCRdb copy is restricted to in-frame clones and leaves out a portion. This sample has some 4,000 clones, with more than 13% found just once. Study-wide findings and caveats: Several public clonotypes recurred in numerous Burkitt lymphoma patients.

The source material was tumor tissue. This clonotype originated in a human donor with Burkitt lymphoma. The chain carries TRBV7-9 and TRBJ2-7; 8 positions agree with TRBD1. The CDR3 DNA reads TGTGCCAGCAGCTTAGACAGGGGGGACTACGAGCAGTACTTC. Its protein is CASSLDRGDYEQYF.